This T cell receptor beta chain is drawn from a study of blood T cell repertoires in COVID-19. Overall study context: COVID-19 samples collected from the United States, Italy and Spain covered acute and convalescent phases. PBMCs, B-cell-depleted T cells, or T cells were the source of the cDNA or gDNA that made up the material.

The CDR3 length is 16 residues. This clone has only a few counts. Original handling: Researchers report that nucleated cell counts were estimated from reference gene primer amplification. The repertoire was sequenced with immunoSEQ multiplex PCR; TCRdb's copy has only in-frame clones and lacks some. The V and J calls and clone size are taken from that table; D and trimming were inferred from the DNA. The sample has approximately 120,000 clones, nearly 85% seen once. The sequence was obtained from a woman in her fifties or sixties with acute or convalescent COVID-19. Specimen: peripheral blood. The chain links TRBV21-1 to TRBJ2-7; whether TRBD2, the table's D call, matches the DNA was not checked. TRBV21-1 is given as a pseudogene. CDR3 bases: TGTGCCAGCAGCAAAAGCGGTCAGAGATTCAACTACGAGCAGTACTTC. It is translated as CASSKSGQRFNYEQYF.